One and the same sample provided the 14 T cell receptor beta chains below, sequenced in a study of T cell responses to AZD1222 COVID-19 vaccine. The repertoire was sequenced with immunoSEQ multiplex PCR; TCRdb's copy has only in-frame clones and lacks some. The sample yields around 110,000 clones, about 92% seen once. The specimen comprised peripheral blood, sampled 28 days after the second AZD1222 dose. The receptors stem from an adult who received the AZD1222 COVID-19 vaccine.

This clone was detected once. This chain connects TRBV19 to TRBJ1-1, with 9 bases fitting TRBD1. With V trimmed by 3 bases and J by 6 bases, 5 bases remained unmatched. Looked up from germline, CDR1 is LNHDA and CDR2 is SQIVND (reference sequence). The CDR3 has 14 amino acids. In nucleotides, the CDR3 is TGTGCCAGTAGTATGGTTACAGGGGGCTCTGAAGCTTTCTTT. Translated: CASSMVTGGSEAFF.

The rearrangement uses TRBV7-8 and TRBJ2-7, with D possibly matching TRBD1 (8 bases). The CDR3 extends over 15 amino acids. V was clipped by 4 bases and J by 6 bases, with 19 bases between them. Germline V gene data show CDR1 as SGHVS and CDR2 as FQNEAQ. The CDR3 loop reads CASSSVVSGTGEQYF. The CDR3 DNA follows: TGTGCCAGCAGCTCCGTGGTCAGCGGGACAGGCGAGCAGTACTTC.

CDR3 nucleotide sequence: TGTGCCAGCAGCCCGGACAGGGGGTTAGCTTTCTTT. It codes for CASSPDRGLAFF. The V and J genes are TRBV6-5 and TRBJ1-1; TRBD1 matches 10 bases. The V gene's germline CDR1 is MNHEY and CDR2 SVGAGI. The CDR3 runs 12 residues. V was clipped by 6 bases and J by 10 bases; unmatched bases: 5.

The chain employs TRBV5-5 and TRBJ1-1, with a possible D match to TRBD1 (5 bases). The germline V and J ends were trimmed by 3 bases and 0 bases, with 6 bases remaining between them. The CDR3 is 13 residues long. The germline CDR1 and CDR2 sequences are SGHKS and YYEKEE (reference sequence). The CDR3 sequence: CASSWTLNTEAFF. The CDR3 nucleotides read TGTGCCAGCAGCTGGACACTGAACACTGAAGCTTTCTTT.

This rearrangement joins TRBV7-2 to TRBJ2-7; TRBD2 matches 10 bases. Trimming cost V 3 bases and J 2 bases; bases outside gene matches: 10. Germline CDR1 SGHTA, CDR2 FQGNSA. The CDR3 contains 17 residues. The CDR3 DNA is TGTGCCAGCAGCTTTGCGGCTAGCGGGAGTAGTCCCTACGAGCAGTACTTC. Its protein is CASSFAASGSSPYEQYF.

V gene TRBV19 combines with J gene TRBJ1-5; 10 nucleotides match TRBD1. Per germline, CDR1 LNHDA and CDR2 SQIVND (reference sequence). The CDR3 length is 17 residues. After removal of 7 bases from V and 4 bases from J, the junction contained 13 bases not matched to a gene. The DNA for the CDR3 is TGTGCCAGTACCATGAGGCAGGGACAGGGGTTTAATCAGCCCCAGCATTTT. It codes for CASTMRQGQGFNQPQHF.

This chain uses TRBV6-2 or TRBV6-3 with TRBJ2-1, with 9 bases lining up with TRBD2. This CDR3 comprises 15 residues. Looked up from germline, CDR1 is MNHEY and CDR2 is SVGEGT. Trimming cost V 2 bases and J 7 bases; bases outside gene matches: 6. The CDR3 here is CASSYVAGGGNEQFF. The CDR3, as DNA: TGTGCCAGCAGTTACGTCGCGGGAGGGGGTAATGAGCAGTTCTTC.

J is TRBJ2-3 and V is TRBV9; D gene unclear. Trimming left V 4 bases short and J 0 bases short, with 9 bases between. Germline V CDR1 and CDR2: SGDLS, YYNGEE. The CDR3 runs to 14 residues. The DNA of the CDR3 is TGTGCCAGCAGCAACCACCCGAGCACAGATACGCAGTATTTT. Translation gives CASSNHPSTDTQYF.

V gene TRBV5-1 combines with J gene TRBJ2-1, with 8 nucleotides matching TRBD2. V shed 4 bases, J shed 6 bases, and the junction held 15 bases outside the gene matches. CDR1 is SGHRS, CDR2 YFSETQ, per germline. The CDR3 is made up of 17 amino acids. This chain's CDR3 is CASSRDVQRELGNEQFF. The DNA for the CDR3 is TGCGCCAGCAGCCGGGACGTCCAGCGGGAGCTAGGCAATGAGCAGTTCTTC.

This clone was detected only a few times. This chain joins TRBV30 and TRBJ1-1; D unclear. The CDR3 consists of 14 residues. Trimming removed 3 bases from V and 2 bases from J, with 13 bases in between. Germline-derived CDR1 and CDR2 are GTSNPN and SVGIG (reference sequence). CDR3 amino acids: CAWRTRQVNTEAFF. The CDR3 coding sequence is TGTGCCTGGAGAACCCGGCAGGTAAACACTGAAGCTTTCTTT.

The V call is TRBV10-2, the J call TRBJ2-3; D is undetermined. The length of the CDR3 is 12 residues. From germline, CDR1 is WSHSY and CDR2 SAAADI. V was trimmed by 7 bases and J by 1 base, leaving 6 bases between them. The CDR3 coding sequence is TGCGCCAGCAACCAGGGCACAGATACGCAGTATTTT. Its protein product is CASNQGTDTQYF.

The chain has TRBV6-5 and TRBJ1-3; D gene ambiguous. This CDR3 has 15 residues. With 10 bases removed from V and 0 bases from J, the gap between germline ends came to 16 bases. Per germline, CDR1 MNHEY and CDR2 SVGAGI. The DNA of the CDR3 is TGTGCCACCTCGTTTCGTGTTCACTCTGGAAACACCATATATTTT. Amino acid sequence: CATSFRVHSGNTIYF.

CDR3 DNA sequence: TGTGCCAGCAGTTTTTCCCGGGACGGTGAAGCTTTCTTT. Its translation: CASSFSRDGEAFF. This chain uses TRBV12-3 or TRBV12-4 with TRBJ1-1, with a weak D call TRBD1 (5 bases). There are 13 residues in the CDR3. The V and J ends lost 3 bases and 7 bases respectively, with 12 bases between them.

The V gene is TRBV4-3, the J gene TRBJ1-2; maybe TRBD1 (5 bases). The germline V gene encodes CDR1 LGHNA and CDR2 YSLEER. With 4 bases removed from V and 5 bases from J, the gap between germline ends came to 14 bases. The CDR3 spans 14 residues. CDR3 DNA sequence: TGCGCCAGCAGCCCCGGGACGGGGACGTATGGCTACACCTTC. Translation: CASSPGTGTYGYTF.